The 13 T cell receptor beta chains presented below share a single source sample, sequenced in a study of human T cells and chemical hapten exposure. TCRdb recomputed calls from the RACE reads with MiXCR, one row per CDR3 protein. The sample gives about 100,000 distinct CDR3 sequences, roughly 10% of which show up once; roughly 3% is in the top ten. Described time point: patch test 2, 6 weeks after DPC sensitization. Treatment meaning: therapeutic diphenylcyclopropenone sensitization with weekly scalp DPC. The source was whole blood, collected in connection with sensitization to the hapten diphenylcyclopropenone (DPC). Receptors originate from a middle-aged woman with alopecia areata. Some clones in this sample may be carry-over from other donors' samples.

The sample holds many counts of this clonotype. The chain employs TRBV6-5 and TRBJ1-5, with 9 bases fitting TRBD1. The CDR3 is made up of 17 amino acids. V lost 6 bases to trimming and J lost 0 bases; unmatched junction nucleotides: 9. CDR1 is MNHEY and CDR2 is SVGAGI in the germline V gene. CDR3 residues: CASRPIGQGTSNQPQHF. The CDR3 DNA is TGTGCCAGCAGGCCAATAGGACAGGGGACTAGCAATCAGCCCCAGCATTTT.

This clonotype was seen a few times. The CDR3 DNA follows: TGTGCCAGCAGCTTAGCCGGACAGAGAGCCTACAATGAGCAGTTCTTC. Protein: CASSLAGQRAYNEQFF. The chain couples TRBV7-2 to TRBJ2-1, with a tentative D call TRBD1 (6 bases). Trimming removed 0 bases at V and 2 bases at J, with 11 bases between. The CDR3 is 16 residues long. Germline lookup yields CDR1 SGHTA and CDR2 FQGNSA.

This clonotype was seen a few times. The chain carries TRBV5-6 and TRBJ1-3; 9 bases are a match to TRBD1. The CDR3 is made up of 15 amino acids. After removal of 2 bases from V and 3 bases from J, the junction contained 3 bases not matched to a gene. Germline values: CDR1 SGHDT, CDR2 YYEEEE. The CDR3 region has the DNA TGTGCCAGCAGCTTCCGGGGACAGGGTGGAAACACCATATATTTT. Amino acids: CASSFRGQGGNTIYF. Variable domain in full (rest from reference TRBV5-6 and TRBJ1-3): DAGVTQSPTHLIKTRGQQVTLRCSPKSGHDTVSWYQQALGQGPQFIFQYYEEEERQRGNFPDRFSGHQFPNYSSELNVNALLLGDSALYLCASSFRGQGGNTIYFGEGSWLTVV.

This clonotype was picked up many times. The rearrangement links TRBV29-1 to TRBJ2-6; maybe TRBD1 (5 bases). Deletions cut 6 bases from V and 2 bases from J, with 14 bases between. This CDR3 has 15 amino acids. The germline V gene has CDR1 SQVTM and CDR2 ANQGSEA. Written as DNA, the CDR3 is TGCAGCGTGGTCGTTTGGGGCGCTGGGGCCAACGTCCTGACTTTC. Translating gives CSVVVWGAGANVLTF.

The V gene is TRBV7-8, the J gene TRBJ2-3, with 7 bases fitting TRBD2. Per the germline V gene, CDR1 is SGHVS and CDR2 is FQNEAQ. CDR3 length: 15 amino acids. Trimming cost V 4 bases and J 5 bases; bases outside gene matches: 9. In DNA form, the CDR3 reads TGTGCCAGCAGCTATCAGCGGGGACCGATAGATACGCAGTATTTT. Translated: CASSYQRGPIDTQYF.

This clonotype was seen repeatedly, ten times or more. The V gene is TRBV20-1, the J gene TRBJ2-2, with 10 bases lining up with TRBD2. Germline V CDR1 and CDR2: DFQATT, SNEGSKA (reference sequence). With V trimmed by 0 bases and J by 1 base, 2 bases remained unmatched. There are 16 residues in the CDR3. In nucleotides, the CDR3 is TGCAGTGCTAGAGAGGCTAGCGGGGGGAACACCGGGGAGCTGTTTTTT. This codes for CSAREASGGNTGELFF.

This clonotype was counted only a few times. The chain carries TRBV10-3 and TRBJ2-1, with D tentatively TRBD1 (5 bases). V was trimmed by 4 bases and J by 3 bases, leaving 7 bases between them. This CDR3 contains 13 residues. Germline assignment: CDR1 ENHRY and CDR2 SYGVKD. CDR3 nucleotides: TGTGCCATCAGTGTTGACAGCTACAATGAGCAGTTCTTC. This gives the protein CAISVDSYNEQFF.

This clonotype was counted a few times. The chain recombines TRBV5-1 with TRBJ2-3; 9 positions match TRBD1. This CDR3 contains 15 residues. Germline CDR1 and CDR2: SGHRS and YFSETQ. With V trimmed by 4 bases and J by 5 bases, 8 bases remained unmatched. CDR3 amino acids: CASSTRDRVGDTQYF. The CDR3 region has the DNA TGCGCCAGCAGCACCCGGGACAGGGTTGGAGATACGCAGTATTTT.

This chain uses TRBV11-2 with TRBJ2-1, with 7 positions matching TRBD1. Germline loops: CDR1 SGHAT, CDR2 FQNNGV. V was clipped by 3 bases and J by 6 bases; unmatched bases: 11. CDR3 size: 16 residues. The DNA for the CDR3 is TGTGCCAGCAGCTTGGGGGACAGACCAAGGATCAATGAGCAGTTCTTC. As protein: CASSLGDRPRINEQFF.

This clonotype has at least ten counts. V and J are TRBV20-1 and TRBJ1-4, with 8 nucleotides matching TRBD1. V lost 5 bases, J lost 14 bases, and 16 bases stayed unmatched. The CDR3 has 14 residues. CDR1 DFQATT and CDR2 SNEGSKA come from the germline V gene (reference sequence). For the CDR3, the DNA is TGCAGTGCTCCCGGACAGGGCCCTTTTTCTACTCTGTTTTTT. It encodes CSAPGQGPFSTLFF.

The gene calls are TRBV7-9 and TRBJ2-5, with 7 bases identical to TRBD2. Trimming cost V 0 bases and J 2 bases; bases outside gene matches: 9. The CDR3 totals 17 residues. In germline, CDR1 is SEHNR, CDR2 FQNEAQ (reference sequence). CDR3 sequence (DNA): TGTGCCAGCAGCTTAGCGCGGGCTAGCGGAAAGCAAGAGACCCAGTACTTC. It specifies CASSLARASGKQETQYF. Complete variable domain (other parts from reference TRBV7-9 and TRBJ2-5): DTGVSQNPRHKITKRGQNVTFRCDPISEHNRLYWYRQTLGQGPEFLTYFQNEAQLEKSRLLSDRFSAERPKGSFSTLEIQRTEQGDSAMYLCASSLARASGKQETQYFGPGTRLLVL.

This chain uses TRBV18 with TRBJ2-7, with 10 bases aligning to TRBD1. V was pared by 5 bases and J by 2 bases, with 6 bases of the junction left unmatched. There are 15 residues in the CDR3. The V gene's germline CDR1 is KGHSH and CDR2 LQKENI. The CDR3 coding sequence is TGTGCCAGCTCAAAAGGACAGGGGGGACCCTACGAGCAGTACTTC. It specifies CASSKGQGGPYEQYF. Using reference TRBV18 and TRBJ2-7 for the parts outside the CDR3, the full variable domain is NAGVMQNPRHLVRRRGQEARLRCSPMKGHSHVYWYRQLPEEGLKFMVYLQKENIIDESGMPKERFSAEFPKEGPSILRIQQVVRGDSAAYFCASSKGQGGPYEQYFGPGTRLTVT.

This clonotype was counted at least ten times. The V and J genes are TRBV4-2 and TRBJ2-7; the match to TRBD2 covers 9 bases. The V and J ends lost 4 bases and 0 bases, in that order; junction bases with no gene match: 7. Germline assignment: CDR1 LGHNA and CDR2 YNFKEQ. The CDR3 has 16 residues. The CDR3, as DNA: TGTGCCAGCAGCCTCCGGACTAGCGAGACCTCCTACGAGCAGTACTTC. This gives the protein CASSLRTSETSYEQYF.